The entry below describes one T cell receptor (beta chain). Nashville, Tennessee was home to all donors, who were Caucasian adults. Genomic DNA from unsorted samples was obtained from 83 million or so PBMCs (per sample). These data originate in a study of shared clonotypes between healthy human individuals. Profiling relied on immunoSEQ multiplex PCR, and the TCRdb table lists in-frame clones only, not all of them. The sample holds 470,000 or so clones, almost 80% seen once. This sequence originates from a woman in her forties in good health. Some clones in this sample may be carry-over from other donors' samples. Input material: PBMCs.

The CDR3 here is CASSSGTSGVNEQFF. CDR3 in DNA: TGTGCCAGCTCTTCCGGGACTAGCGGGGTCAATGAGCAGTTCTTC. This rearrangement joins TRBV18 to TRBJ2-1; 13 positions match TRBD2. This CDR3 has 15 amino acids. Germline-derived CDR1 and CDR2 are KGHSH and LQKENI. V was clipped by 6 bases and J by 6 bases; unmatched bases: 5.